A selection of T cell receptor beta chains follows, all from one sample in a study of blood T cell repertoires in COVID-19. The assay was immunoSEQ multiplex PCR, and TCRdb's table has in-frame clones only and misses some. The table shows approximately 400,000 clones, with approximately 90% occurring only once. Specimen: PBMCs or T cells enriched from blood (not recorded which). The receptors were sampled from a woman younger than 35 who had recovered from COVID-19. Each CDR3 is given with its conserved first and last residue. Each record gives: J gene, D gene, V gene, clone size, CDR3 protein, CDR3 DNA. The D gene is left open where the match is weak. Expanded clones are given a class, and other clones once, few, many or no size at all.

>TRBJ1-2|-|TRBV19|-
CASSIMDTAAHYGYTF
TGTGCCAGTAGTATAATGGACACAGCCGCACACTATGGCTACACCTTC
>TRBJ2-3|TRBD2|TRBV4-3|-
CASSQDRERGGTDTQYF
TGCGCCAGCAGCCAAGATCGGGAGCGGGGGGGCACAGATACGCAGTATTTT
>TRBJ2-1|TRBD1|TRBV11-3|-
CASSFSTGTVYNEQFF
TGTGCCAGCAGCTTTTCAACCGGGACAGTGTACAATGAGCAGTTCTTC
>TRBJ1-4|-|TRBV21-1|-
CAWKERPGYLGEKLFF
TGTGCCTGGAAGGAGCGACCGGGATATCTGGGTGAAAAACTGTTTTTT
>TRBJ2-1|-|TRBV7-8|-
CASSLIGGRGLLYEQFF
TGTGCCAGCAGCTTAATCGGGGGGCGGGGCCTACTCTATGAGCAGTTCTTC
>TRBJ1-2|-|TRBV2|-
CAREPRVLGGGYTF
TGTGCCAGAGAACCTCGAGTGCTGGGGGGAGGCTACACCTTC
>TRBJ1-2|TRBD1|TRBV28|-
CASSQTGDGYTF
TGTGCCAGCAGCCAAACAGGGGATGGCTACACCTTC
>TRBJ2-2|TRBD1|TRBV15|-
CATSGTGTGELFF
TGTGCCACCAGCGGGACAGGCACCGGGGAGCTGTTTTTT
>TRBJ1-2|-|TRBV6-5|-
CASSRPIGGGYTF
TGTGCCAGCAGTCGCCCTATCGGAGGAGGCTACACCTTC
>TRBJ2-1|-|TRBV6-5|once
CASSYSIGAPYNEQFF
TGTGCCAGCAGTTACTCGATAGGGGCCCCCTACAATGAGCAGTTCTTC
>TRBJ1-2|TRBD1|TRBV2|-
CASSDGTAYYGYTF
TGTGCCAGCAGTGATGGGACAGCGTACTATGGCTACACCTTC
>TRBJ1-5|-|TRBV4-1|-
CASSQYLLSPQHF
TGCGCCAGCAGCCAATATTTACTCTCGCCCCAGCATTTT
>TRBJ2-7|-|TRBV12-3/TRBV12-4|-
CASSFRAYEQYF
TGTGCCAGCAGTTTCCGGGCCTACGAGCAGTACTTC
>TRBJ2-6|TRBD1|TRBV11-2|-
CASSLDPGTVSSGANVLTF
TGTGCCAGCAGCTTGGACCCCGGGACAGTGAGCTCTGGGGCCAACGTCCTGACTTTC
>TRBJ2-3|TRBD2|TRBV7-3|-
CASSLKPSGEVGGTQYF
TGTGCCAGCAGCTTAAAGCCTAGCGGGGAGGTTGGCGGTACGCAGTATTTT
>TRBJ1-1|-|TRBV19|-
CASMGRGAHTEAFF
TGTGCCAGTATGGGGCGGGGGGCCCACACTGAAGCTTTCTTT
>TRBJ1-4|TRBD1|TRBV7-9|-
CASSLALGTGGEKLFF
TGTGCCAGCAGCTTAGCGCTCGGGACAGGGGGCGAAAAACTGTTTTTT
>TRBJ1-2|-|TRBV14|-
CASSQNRVNYGYTF
TGTGCCAGCAGCCAAAACAGGGTAAACTATGGCTACACCTTC
>TRBJ1-2|TRBD1|TRBV7-2|-
CASSLAGTGTANYGYTF
TGTGCCAGCAGCTTAGCCGGGACCGGGACAGCGAACTATGGCTACACCTTC
>TRBJ2-1|-|TRBV6-5|-
CASMLVRGGNEQFF
TGTGCCAGCATGTTGGTGAGGGGGGGCAATGAGCAGTTCTTC
>TRBJ1-2|-|TRBV5-1|-
CASSLAIGDGSGYTF
TGCGCCAGCAGCTTGGCCATCGGGGATGGAAGTGGCTACACCTTC
>TRBJ1-1|TRBD1|TRBV6-4|-
CASREGQGSTEAFF
TGTGCCAGCAGGGAAGGACAGGGTAGCACTGAAGCTTTCTTT
>TRBJ2-7|TRBD1|TRBV30|-
CAWSPGQGAYEQYF
TGTGCCTGGAGTCCCGGACAGGGGGCCTACGAGCAGTACTTC
>TRBJ1-5|-|TRBV4-3|-
CASSQDRGQPQHF
TGCGCCAGCAGCCAAGATCGGGGTCAGCCCCAGCATTTT
>TRBJ2-3|TRBD1|TRBV5-6|-
CASSLLVGTEDTDTQYF
TGTGCCAGCAGCTTGCTAGTTGGGACAGAGGACACAGATACGCAGTATTTT
>TRBJ1-2|TRBD1|TRBV10-2|-
CATRGDSLRGYTF
TGCGCCACCAGGGGGGACAGCCTTAGGGGCTACACCTTC
>TRBJ1-4|TRBD1|TRBV6-5|-
CASSYNPGQTLEKLFF
TGTGCCAGCAGTTACAATCCGGGACAGACGCTTGAAAAACTGTTTTTT
>TRBJ1-3|TRBD1|TRBV30|-
CAWRQGGNTIYF
TGTGCCTGGCGACAGGGAGGAAACACCATATATTTT
>TRBJ1-2|TRBD1|TRBV2|-
CASAQGVYGYTF
TGTGCCAGTGCACAGGGGGTCTATGGCTACACCTTC
>TRBJ1-6|-|TRBV6-1|-
CASSDVISGPGLNSPLHF
TGTGCCAGCAGTGACGTAATTTCTGGGCCAGGGTTGAACTCACCCCTCCACTTT
>TRBJ1-2|TRBD1|TRBV4-2|-
CASSQDLRRHRDRGQGNGYTF
TGTGCCAGCAGCCAAGATCTTAGACGTCACCGGGACAGGGGGCAAGGAAATGGCTACACCTTC
>TRBJ1-5|-|TRBV9|few
CASSVGPEGNQPQHF
TGTGCCAGCAGCGTAGGCCCGGAGGGCAATCAGCCCCAGCATTTT
>TRBJ2-7|-|TRBV12-3/TRBV12-4|-
CASSLGSLEQYF
TGTGCCAGCAGTTTAGGCAGTCTCGAGCAGTACTTC
>TRBJ1-3|TRBD1|TRBV24-1|once
CATSAGQGTGNTIYF
TGTGCCACCAGTGCGGGACAGGGGACTGGAAACACCATATATTTT
>TRBJ1-5|-|TRBV27|-
CASSEDSTSNQPQHF
TGTGCCAGCAGCGAGGACAGTACTAGCAATCAGCCCCAGCATTTT
>TRBJ1-3|-|TRBV18|-
CASSGQGVSGNTIYF
TGTGCCAGCTCAGGGCAGGGCGTCTCTGGAAACACCATATATTTT
>TRBJ1-2|-|TRBV7-3|-
CASSPEDGSIYGYTF
TGTGCCAGCAGCCCAGAGGATGGTTCAATCTATGGCTACACCTTC
>TRBJ2-5|TRBD2|TRBV2|once
CASKRGLKYQETQYF
TGTGCCAGCAAAAGGGGACTAAAGTACCAAGAGACCCAGTACTTC
>TRBJ2-3|-|TRBV30|-
CAWSVWAGSTDTQYF
TGTGCCTGGAGTGTATGGGCGGGTAGCACAGATACGCAGTATTTT
>TRBJ1-2|-|TRBV6-5|once
CASSQRTENYGYTF
TGTGCCAGCAGTCAGCGGACAGAAAACTATGGCTACACCTTC
>TRBJ2-7|TRBD1|TRBV27|-
CASSNYEPPGQGFSYEQYF
TGTGCCAGCAGTAATTATGAACCGCCGGGACAGGGGTTCTCCTACGAGCAGTACTTC
>TRBJ1-3|-|TRBV6-6|-
CASSYQGSGNTIYF
TGTGCCAGCAGTTACCAGGGCTCTGGAAACACCATATATTTT